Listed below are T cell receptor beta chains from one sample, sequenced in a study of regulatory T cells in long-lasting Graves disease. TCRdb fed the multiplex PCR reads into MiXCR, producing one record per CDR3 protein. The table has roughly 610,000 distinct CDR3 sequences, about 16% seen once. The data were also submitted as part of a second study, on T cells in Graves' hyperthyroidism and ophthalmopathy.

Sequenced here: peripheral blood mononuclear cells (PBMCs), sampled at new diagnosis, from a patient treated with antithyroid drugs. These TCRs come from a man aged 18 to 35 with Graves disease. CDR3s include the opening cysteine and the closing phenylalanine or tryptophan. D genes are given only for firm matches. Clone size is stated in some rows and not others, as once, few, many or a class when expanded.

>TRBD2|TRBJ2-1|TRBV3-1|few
TGTGCCAGCAGCCATAGCTTGTTGGGACTAGCAGGATCCCATGAGCAGTTCTTC
CASSHSLLGLAGSHEQFF
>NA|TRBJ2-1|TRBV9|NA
TGTGCCAGCAGCGTAACCGTTAGGGAGACTGAGCAGTTCTTC
CASSVTVRETEQFF
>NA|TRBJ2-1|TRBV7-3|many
TGTGCCAGCAAGAGCGACTCCTACAATGAGCAGTTCTTC
CASKSDSYNEQFF
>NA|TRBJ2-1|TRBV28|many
TGTGCCAGCAGTGCAAGGGAGGAGGTTACGAATGAGCAGTTCTTC
CASSAREEVTNEQFF
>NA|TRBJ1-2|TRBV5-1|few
TGCGCCAGCAGCTTGACCGACGGGGACTATGGCTACACCTTC
CASSLTDGDYGYTF
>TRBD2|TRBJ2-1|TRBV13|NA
TGTGCCAGCAGCGCAGCGACTAGCGGGGAGTACAATGAGCAGTTCTTC
CASSAATSGEYNEQFF
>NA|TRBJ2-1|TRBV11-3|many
TGTGCCAGCAGCCTCAAGAGCTCCTACAATGAGCAGTTCTTC
CASSLKSSYNEQFF
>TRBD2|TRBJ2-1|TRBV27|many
TGTGCCAGCAGTTCTAGCGGGAGGGCTCTGAATGAGCAGTTCTTC
CASSSSGRALNEQFF
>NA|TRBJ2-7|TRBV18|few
TGTGCCAGCTCACCACCGGATAGCTCCTACGAGCAGTACTTC
CASSPPDSSYEQYF
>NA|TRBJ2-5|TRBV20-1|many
TGCAGTGCTAGAGGAACCCGGCAGGGTTGGGAGACCCAGTACTTC
CSARGTRQGWETQYF
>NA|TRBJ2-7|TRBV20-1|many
TGCAGTGCTAGAGGCAAGCGGGAGCAGTACTTC
CSARGKREQYF
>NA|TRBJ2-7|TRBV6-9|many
TGTGCCAGCAGTTACTTAACAGATTCCTACGAGCAGTACTTC
CASSYLTDSYEQYF
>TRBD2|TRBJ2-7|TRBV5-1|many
TGCGCCAGCAGCCTAACGACTAGCGGGAGTGGCGAGCAGTACTTC
CASSLTTSGSGEQYF
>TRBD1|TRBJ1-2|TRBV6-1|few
TGTGCCAGCAGTCCGGGACAGGCGAACAACTATGGCTACACCTTC
CASSPGQANNYGYTF